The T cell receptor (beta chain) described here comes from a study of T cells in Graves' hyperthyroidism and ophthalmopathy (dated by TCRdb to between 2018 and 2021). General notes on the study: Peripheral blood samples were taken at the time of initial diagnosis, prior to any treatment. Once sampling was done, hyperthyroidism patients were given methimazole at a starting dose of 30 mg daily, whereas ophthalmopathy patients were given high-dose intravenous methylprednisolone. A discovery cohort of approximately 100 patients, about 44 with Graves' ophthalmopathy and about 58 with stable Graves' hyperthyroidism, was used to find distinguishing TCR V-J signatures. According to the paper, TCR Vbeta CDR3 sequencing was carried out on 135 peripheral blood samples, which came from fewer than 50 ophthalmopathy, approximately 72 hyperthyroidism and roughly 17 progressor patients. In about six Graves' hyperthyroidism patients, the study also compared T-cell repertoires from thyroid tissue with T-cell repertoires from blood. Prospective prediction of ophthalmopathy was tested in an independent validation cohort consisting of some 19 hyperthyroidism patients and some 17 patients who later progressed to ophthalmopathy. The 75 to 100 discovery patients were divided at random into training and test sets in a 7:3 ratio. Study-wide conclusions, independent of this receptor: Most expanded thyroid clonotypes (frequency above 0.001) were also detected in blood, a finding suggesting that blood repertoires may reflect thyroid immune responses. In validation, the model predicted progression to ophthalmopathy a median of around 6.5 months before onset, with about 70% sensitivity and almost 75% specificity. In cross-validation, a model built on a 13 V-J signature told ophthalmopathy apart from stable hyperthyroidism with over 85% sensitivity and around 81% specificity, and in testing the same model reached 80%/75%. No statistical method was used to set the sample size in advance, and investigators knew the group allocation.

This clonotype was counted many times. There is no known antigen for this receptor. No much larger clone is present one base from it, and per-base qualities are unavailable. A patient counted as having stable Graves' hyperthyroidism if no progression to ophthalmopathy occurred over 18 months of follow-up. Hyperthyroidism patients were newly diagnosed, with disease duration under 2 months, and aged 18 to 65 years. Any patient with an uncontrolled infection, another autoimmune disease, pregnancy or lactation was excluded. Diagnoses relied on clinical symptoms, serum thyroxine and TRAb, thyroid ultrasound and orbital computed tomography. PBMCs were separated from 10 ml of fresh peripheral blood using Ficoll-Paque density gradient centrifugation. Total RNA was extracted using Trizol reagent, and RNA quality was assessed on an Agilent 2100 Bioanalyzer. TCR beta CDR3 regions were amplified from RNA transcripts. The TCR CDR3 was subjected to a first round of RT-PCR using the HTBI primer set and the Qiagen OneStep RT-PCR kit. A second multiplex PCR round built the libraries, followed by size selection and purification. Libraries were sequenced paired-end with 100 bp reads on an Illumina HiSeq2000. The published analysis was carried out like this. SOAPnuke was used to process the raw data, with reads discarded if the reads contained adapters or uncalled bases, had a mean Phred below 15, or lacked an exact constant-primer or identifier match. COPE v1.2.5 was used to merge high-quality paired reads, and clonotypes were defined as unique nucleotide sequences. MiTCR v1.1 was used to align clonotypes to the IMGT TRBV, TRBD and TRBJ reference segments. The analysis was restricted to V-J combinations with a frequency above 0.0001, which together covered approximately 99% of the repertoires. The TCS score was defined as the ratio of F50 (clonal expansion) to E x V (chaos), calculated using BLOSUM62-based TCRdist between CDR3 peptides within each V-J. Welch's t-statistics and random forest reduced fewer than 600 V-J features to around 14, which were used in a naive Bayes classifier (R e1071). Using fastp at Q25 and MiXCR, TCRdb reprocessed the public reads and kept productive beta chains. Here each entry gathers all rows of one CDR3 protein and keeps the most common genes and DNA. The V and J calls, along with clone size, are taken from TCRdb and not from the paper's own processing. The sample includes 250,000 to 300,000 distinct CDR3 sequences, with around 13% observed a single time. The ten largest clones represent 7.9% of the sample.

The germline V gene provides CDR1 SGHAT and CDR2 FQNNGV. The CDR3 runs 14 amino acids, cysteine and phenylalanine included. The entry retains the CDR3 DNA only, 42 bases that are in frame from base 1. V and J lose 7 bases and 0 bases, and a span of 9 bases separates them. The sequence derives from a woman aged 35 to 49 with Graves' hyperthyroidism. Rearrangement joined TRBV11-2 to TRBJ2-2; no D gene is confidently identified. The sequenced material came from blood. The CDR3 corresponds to CASTLWANTGELFF. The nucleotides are TGTGCCAGCACCCTTTGGGCGAACACCGGGGAGCTGTTTTTT.